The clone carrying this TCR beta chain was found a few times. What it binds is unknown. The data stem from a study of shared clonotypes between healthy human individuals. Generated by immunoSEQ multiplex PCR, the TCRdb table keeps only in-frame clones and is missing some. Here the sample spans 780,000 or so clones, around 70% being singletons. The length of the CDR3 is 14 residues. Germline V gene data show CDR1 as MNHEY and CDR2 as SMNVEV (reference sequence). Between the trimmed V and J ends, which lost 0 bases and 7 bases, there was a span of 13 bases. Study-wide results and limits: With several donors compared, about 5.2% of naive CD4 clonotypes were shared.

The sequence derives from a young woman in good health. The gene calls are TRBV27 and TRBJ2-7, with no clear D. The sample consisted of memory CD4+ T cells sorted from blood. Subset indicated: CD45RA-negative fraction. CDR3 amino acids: CASSLSKPPAEQYF. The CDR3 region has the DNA TGTGCCAGCAGTTTATCGAAACCGCCTGCGGAGCAGTACTTC.